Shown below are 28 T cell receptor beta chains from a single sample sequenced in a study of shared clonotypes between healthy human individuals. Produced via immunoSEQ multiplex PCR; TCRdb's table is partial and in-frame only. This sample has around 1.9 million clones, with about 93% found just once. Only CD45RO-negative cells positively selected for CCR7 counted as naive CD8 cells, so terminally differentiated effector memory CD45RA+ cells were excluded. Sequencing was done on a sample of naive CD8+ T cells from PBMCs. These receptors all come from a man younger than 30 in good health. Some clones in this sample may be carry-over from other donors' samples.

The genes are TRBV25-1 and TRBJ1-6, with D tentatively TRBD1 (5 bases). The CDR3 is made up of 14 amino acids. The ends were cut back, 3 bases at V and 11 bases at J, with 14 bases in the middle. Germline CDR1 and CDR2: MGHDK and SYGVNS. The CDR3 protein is CASSEGLLDTPLHF. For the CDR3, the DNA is TGTGCCAGCAGTGAGGGACTACTCGATACACCCCTCCACTTT. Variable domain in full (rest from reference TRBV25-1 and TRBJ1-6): EADIYQTPRYLVIGTGKKITLECSQTMGHDKMYWYQQDPGMELHLIHYSYGVNSTEKGDLSSESTVSRIRTEHFPLTLESARPSHTSQYLCASSEGLLDTPLHFGNGTRLTVT.

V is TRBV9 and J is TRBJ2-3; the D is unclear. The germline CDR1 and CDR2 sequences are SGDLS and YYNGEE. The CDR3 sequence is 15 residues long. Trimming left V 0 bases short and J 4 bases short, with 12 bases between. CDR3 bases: TGTGCCAGCAGCGTAGGTCCCATCCGGGCAGATACGCAGTATTTT. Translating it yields CASSVGPIRADTQYF.

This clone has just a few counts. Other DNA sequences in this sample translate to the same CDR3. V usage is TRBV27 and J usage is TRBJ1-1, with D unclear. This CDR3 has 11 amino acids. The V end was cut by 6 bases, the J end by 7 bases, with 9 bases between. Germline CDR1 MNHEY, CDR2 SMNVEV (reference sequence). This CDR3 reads CASSQGLEAFF. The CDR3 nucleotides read TGTGCCAGCAGCCAAGGACTTGAAGCTTTCTTT.

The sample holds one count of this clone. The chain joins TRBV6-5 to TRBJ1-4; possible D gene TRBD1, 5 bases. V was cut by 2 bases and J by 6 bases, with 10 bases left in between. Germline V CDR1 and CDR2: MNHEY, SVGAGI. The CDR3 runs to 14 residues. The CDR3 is CASSYRGGDEKLFF. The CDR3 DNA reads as TGTGCCAGCAGTTACCGTGGGGGAGATGAAAAACTGTTTTTT.

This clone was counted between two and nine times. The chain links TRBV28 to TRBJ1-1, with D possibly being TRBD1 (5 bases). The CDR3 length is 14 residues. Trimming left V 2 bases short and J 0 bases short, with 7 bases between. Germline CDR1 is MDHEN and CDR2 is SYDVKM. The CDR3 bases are TGTGCCAGCAGTTTACAGGGCATGAACACTGAAGCTTTCTTT. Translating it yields CASSLQGMNTEAFF.

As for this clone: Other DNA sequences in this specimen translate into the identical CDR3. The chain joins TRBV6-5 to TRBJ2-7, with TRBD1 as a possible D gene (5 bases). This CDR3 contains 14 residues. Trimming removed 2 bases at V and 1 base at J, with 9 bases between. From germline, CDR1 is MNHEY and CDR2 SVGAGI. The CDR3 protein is CASSYGRGSYEQYF. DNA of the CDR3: TGTGCCAGCAGTTACGGTAGGGGTTCCTACGAGCAGTACTTC.

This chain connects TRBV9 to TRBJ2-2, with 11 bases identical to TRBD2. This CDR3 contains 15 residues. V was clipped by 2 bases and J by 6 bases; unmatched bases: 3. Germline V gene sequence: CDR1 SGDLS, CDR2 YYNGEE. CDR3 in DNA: TGTGCCAGCAGCGTTAGCGGGAGGGCCGCCGGGGAGCTGTTTTTT. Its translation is CASSVSGRAAGELFF.

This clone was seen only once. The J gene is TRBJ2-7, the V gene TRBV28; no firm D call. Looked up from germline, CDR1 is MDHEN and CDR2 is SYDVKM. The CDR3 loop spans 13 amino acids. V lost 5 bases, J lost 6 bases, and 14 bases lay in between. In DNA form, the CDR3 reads TGTGCCAGCAGTCCCCCCCGGGCCGCCGAGCAGTACTTC. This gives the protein CASSPPRAAEQYF. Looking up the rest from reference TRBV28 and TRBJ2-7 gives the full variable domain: DVKVTQSSRYLVKRTGEKVFLECVQDMDHENMFWYRQDPGLGLRLIYFSYDVKMKEKGDIPEGYSVSREKKERFSLILESASTNQTSMYLCASSPPRAAEQYFGPGTRLTVT.

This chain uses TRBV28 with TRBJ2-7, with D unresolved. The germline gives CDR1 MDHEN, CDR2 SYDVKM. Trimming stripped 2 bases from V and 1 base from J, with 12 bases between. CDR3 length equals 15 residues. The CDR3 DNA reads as TGTGCCAGCAGTTTAACGGTGTATGGGTCCTACGAGCAGTACTTC. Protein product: CASSLTVYGSYEQYF.

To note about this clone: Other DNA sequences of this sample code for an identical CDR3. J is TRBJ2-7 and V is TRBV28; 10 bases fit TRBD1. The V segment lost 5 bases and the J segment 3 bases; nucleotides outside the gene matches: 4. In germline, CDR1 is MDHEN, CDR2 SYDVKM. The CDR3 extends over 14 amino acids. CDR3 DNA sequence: TGTGCCAGCAGTAGGACAGGGGGAGGCTACGAGCAGTACTTC. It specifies CASSRTGGGYEQYF.

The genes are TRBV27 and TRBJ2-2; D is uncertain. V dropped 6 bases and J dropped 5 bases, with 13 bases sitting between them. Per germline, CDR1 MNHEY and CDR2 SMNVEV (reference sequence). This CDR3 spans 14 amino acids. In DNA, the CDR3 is TGTGCCAGCAGCGCCATTTTGGGAACCGGGGAGCTGTTTTTT. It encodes CASSAILGTGELFF.

DNA of the CDR3: TGTGCCAGCAGTTACAGGGGCGGTCTGACCCAGTACTTC. Protein: CASSYRGGLTQYF. The gene calls are TRBV6-7 and TRBJ2-5; TRBD1 is a possible D gene (5 bases). TRBV6-7 is treated as an ORF (open reading frame) with a function not yet certain. V was pared by 2 bases and J by 7 bases, with 11 bases between. This CDR3 has 13 residues.

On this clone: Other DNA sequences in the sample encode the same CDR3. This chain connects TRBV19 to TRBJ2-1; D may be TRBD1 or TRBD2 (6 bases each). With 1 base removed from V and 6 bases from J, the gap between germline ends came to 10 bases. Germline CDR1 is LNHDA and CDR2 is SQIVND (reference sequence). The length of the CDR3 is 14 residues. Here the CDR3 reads CASSIVGGGNEQFF. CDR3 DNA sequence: TGTGCCAGTAGTATAGTCGGAGGGGGCAATGAGCAGTTCTTC.

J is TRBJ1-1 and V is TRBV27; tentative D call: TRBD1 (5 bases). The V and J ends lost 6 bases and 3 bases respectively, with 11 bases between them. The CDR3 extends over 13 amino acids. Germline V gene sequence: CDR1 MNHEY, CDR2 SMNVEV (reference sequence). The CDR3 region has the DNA TGTGCCAGCAGCCCCCTAGGGGACACTGAAGCTTTCTTT. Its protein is CASSPLGDTEAFF.

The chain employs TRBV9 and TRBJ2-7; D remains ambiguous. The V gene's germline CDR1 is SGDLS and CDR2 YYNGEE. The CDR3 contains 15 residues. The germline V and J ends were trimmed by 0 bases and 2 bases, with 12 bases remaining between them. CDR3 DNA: TGTGCCAGCAGCGTAGAGGGTGGGATTCCCTACGAGCAGTACTTC. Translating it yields CASSVEGGIPYEQYF.

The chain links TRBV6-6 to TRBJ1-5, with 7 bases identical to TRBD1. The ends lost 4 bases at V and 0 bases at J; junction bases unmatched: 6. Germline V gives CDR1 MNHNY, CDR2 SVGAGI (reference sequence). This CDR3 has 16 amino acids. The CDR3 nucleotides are TGTGCCAGCAGTTCCTGGGACAGAGCTAGCAATCAGCCCCAGCATTTT. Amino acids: CASSSWDRASNQPQHF.

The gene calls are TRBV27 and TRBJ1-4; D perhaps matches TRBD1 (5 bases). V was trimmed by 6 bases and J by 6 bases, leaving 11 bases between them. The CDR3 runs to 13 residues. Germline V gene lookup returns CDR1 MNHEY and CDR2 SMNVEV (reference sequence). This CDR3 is CASSWGSYEKLFF. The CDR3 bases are TGTGCCAGCAGCTGGGGGAGCTATGAAAAACTGTTTTTT.

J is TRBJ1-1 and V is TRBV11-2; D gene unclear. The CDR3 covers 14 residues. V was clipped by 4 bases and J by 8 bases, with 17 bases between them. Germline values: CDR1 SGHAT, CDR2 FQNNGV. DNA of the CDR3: TGTGCCAGCAGCTCTAGCGCTAAGCTCAGAGAAGCTTTCTTT. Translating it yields CASSSSAKLREAFF.

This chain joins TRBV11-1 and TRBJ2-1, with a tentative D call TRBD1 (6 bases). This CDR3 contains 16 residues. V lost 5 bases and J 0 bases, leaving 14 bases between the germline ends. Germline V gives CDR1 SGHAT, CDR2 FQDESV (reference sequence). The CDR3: CASSKGHPRSYNEQFF. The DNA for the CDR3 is TGTGCCAGCAGCAAGGGACACCCTCGCTCCTACAATGAGCAGTTCTTC.

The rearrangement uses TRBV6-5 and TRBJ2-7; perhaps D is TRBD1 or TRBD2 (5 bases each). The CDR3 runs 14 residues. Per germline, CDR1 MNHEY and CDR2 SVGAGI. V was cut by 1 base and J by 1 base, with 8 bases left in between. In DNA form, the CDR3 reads TGTGCCAGCAGTTACTTAGAGGGGTCCTACGAGCAGTACTTC. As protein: CASSYLEGSYEQYF.

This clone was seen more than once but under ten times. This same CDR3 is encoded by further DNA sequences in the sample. The CDR3: CASSLAPYEQYF. CDR3 nucleotides: TGTGCCAGCAGCTTAGCCCCCTACGAGCAGTACTTC. The rearrangement uses TRBV7-9 and TRBJ2-7, with unresolved D. The CDR3 sequence is 12 residues long. The germline gives CDR1 SEHNR, CDR2 FQNEAQ (reference sequence). Trimming removed 0 bases at V and 2 bases at J, with 2 bases between.

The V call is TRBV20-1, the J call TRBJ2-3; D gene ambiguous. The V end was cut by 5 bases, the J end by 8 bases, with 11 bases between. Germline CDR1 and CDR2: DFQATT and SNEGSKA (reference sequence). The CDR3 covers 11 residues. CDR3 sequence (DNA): TGCAGTGCTTCTGGCCTGGGTACGCAGTATTTT. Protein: CSASGLGTQYF.

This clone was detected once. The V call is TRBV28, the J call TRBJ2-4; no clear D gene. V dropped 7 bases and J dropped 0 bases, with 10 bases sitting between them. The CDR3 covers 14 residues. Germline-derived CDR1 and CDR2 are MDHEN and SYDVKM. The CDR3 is CASNSFLAKNIQYF. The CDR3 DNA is TGTGCCAGCAATTCCTTCCTAGCCAAAAACATTCAGTACTTC.

The CDR3 DNA follows: TGCGCCAGCAGCGACAGGGGGCTTGGGCACGAGCAGTACTTC. Translating it yields CASSDRGLGHEQYF. The rearrangement joins TRBV4-3 to TRBJ2-7, with 10 bases fitting TRBD1. In germline, CDR1 is LGHNA, CDR2 YSLEER. The CDR3 is 14 residues long. V trimming: 5 bases; J trimming: 5 bases; junction bases outside the gene matches: 6.

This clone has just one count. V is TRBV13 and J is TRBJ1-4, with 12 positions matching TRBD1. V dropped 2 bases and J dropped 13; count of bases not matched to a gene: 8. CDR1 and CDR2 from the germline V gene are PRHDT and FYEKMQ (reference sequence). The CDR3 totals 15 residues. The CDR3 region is CASSLKGDRGRGLFF. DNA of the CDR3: TGTGCCAGCAGCTTAAAGGGGGACAGGGGGCGCGGACTGTTTTTT.

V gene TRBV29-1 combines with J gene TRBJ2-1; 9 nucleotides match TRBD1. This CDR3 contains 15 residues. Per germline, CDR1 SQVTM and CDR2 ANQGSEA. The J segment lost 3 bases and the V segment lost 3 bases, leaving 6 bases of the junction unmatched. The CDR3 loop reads CSVDLGTGIYNEQFF. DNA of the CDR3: TGCAGCGTTGATTTGGGGACAGGGATCTACAATGAGCAGTTCTTC.

The CDR3: CASSVRASGANVLTF. CDR3 in DNA: TGTGCCAGCAGTGTCAGAGCCTCTGGGGCCAACGTCCTGACTTTC. This sequence joins TRBV6-1 and TRBJ2-6; D gene uncertain. With 4 bases removed from V and 0 bases from J, the gap between germline ends came to 7 bases. The CDR3 extends over 15 amino acids. Germline values: CDR1 MNHNS, CDR2 SASEGT.

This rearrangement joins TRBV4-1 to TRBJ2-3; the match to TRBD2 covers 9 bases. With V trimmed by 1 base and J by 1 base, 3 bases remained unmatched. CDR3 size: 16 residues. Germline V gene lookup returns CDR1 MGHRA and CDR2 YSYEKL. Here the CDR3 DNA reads TGCGCCAGCAGCCAAGGGACTAGCGCCCGCACAGATACGCAGTATTTT. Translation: CASSQGTSARTDTQYF.